The source of this TCR beta chain is a study of blood T cell repertoires in COVID-19. On the study more broadly: Sources were T cells, B-cell-depleted T cells, or PBMCs; the material itself was cDNA or gDNA.

The V gene end was trimmed by 4 bases and the J gene end by 7 bases; junction bases not matched to a gene: 3. Germline-derived CDR1 and CDR2 are KGHSH and LQKENI. CDR3 length: 13 amino acids. As originally analysed: Researchers report that nucleated cell counts were estimated from reference gene primer amplification. TCRdb's table, derived via immunoSEQ multiplex PCR, lists solely in-frame clones and lacks some. V and J calls and clone size are those listed in that table; D and trimming were worked out from the DNA. The table has more than 250,000 clones, roughly 91% seen once. Sequenced sample: peripheral blood. This clonotype originated in a man in his fifties with active or convalescent COVID-19. The V gene is TRBV18, the J gene TRBJ1-5; TRBD1 aligns across 8 bases. CDR3 in amino acids: CASSQGTGQPQHF. The CDR3 nucleotides are TGTGCCAGCTCACAAGGGACAGGCCAGCCCCAGCATTTT.